The rows below give T cell receptor beta chains drawn from one sample of a study of OX40 agonist ivuxolimab in advanced cancers. Clones were sequenced by immunoSEQ multiplex PCR, and TCRdb holds only the in-frame ones, with some missing. The sample includes tens of thousands of clones, just over 90% of them seen just once. Material: CD4+ or CD8+ T cells sorted from blood, obtained in a trial of the OX40 agonist ivuxolimab. These receptors were taken from an adult with an advanced solid tumor such as melanoma, head and neck, liver or kidney cancer. CDR3s include the opening cysteine and the closing phenylalanine or tryptophan. The D gene is left open where the match is weak. Not every row has a clone size; where given, it reads once, few, many or a size class.

CDR3: CASSILPDRRDEQFF; DNA: TGTGCCAGTAGTATACTCCCGGACAGGCGGGATGAGCAGTTCTTC; J: TRBJ2-1; V: TRBV19; size: -; D: TRBD1
CDR3: CASSLSLGGTGELFF; DNA: TGTGCCAGCAGCTTATCCCTAGGAGGAACCGGGGAGCTGTTTTTT; J: TRBJ2-2; V: TRBV7-6; size: -; D: -
CDR3: CASSDRDTGELFF; DNA: TGTGCCAGCAGTGACAGGGACACCGGGGAGCTGTTTTTT; J: TRBJ2-2; V: TRBV6-4; size: -; D: -
CDR3: CASSPNILGEQFF; DNA: TGTGCCAGCAGTCCTAATATTCTGGGTGAGCAGTTCTTC; J: TRBJ2-1; V: TRBV7-6; size: -; D: -
CDR3: CASIDPRWTEAFF; DNA: TGTGCCAGCATAGACCCCAGATGGACTGAAGCTTTCTTT; J: TRBJ1-1; V: TRBV2; size: -; D: -
CDR3: CASGRRDSTDTQYF; DNA: TGTGCTAGTGGTCGCCGGGACTCCACAGATACGCAGTATTTT; J: TRBJ2-3; V: TRBV12-5; size: once; D: -
CDR3: CASSARASDTQYF; DNA: TGCGCCAGCAGCGCCCGGGCATCAGATACGCAGTATTTT; J: TRBJ2-3; V: TRBV5-1; size: -; D: -
CDR3: CASSQDSGHSEAFF; DNA: TGCGCCAGCAGCCAAGATTCAGGGCACTCTGAAGCTTTCTTT; J: TRBJ1-1; V: TRBV4-3; size: once; D: -
CDR3: CASSGWAKGNTEAFF; DNA: TGTGCCAGCAGCGGATGGGCCAAGGGGAACACTGAAGCTTTCTTT; J: TRBJ1-1; V: TRBV9; size: -; D: -
CDR3: CASSLGLAGDVNEQFF; DNA: TGCGCCAGCAGCTTGGGCCTAGCGGGAGATGTGAATGAGCAGTTCTTC; J: TRBJ2-1; V: TRBV5-1; size: once; D: TRBD2
CDR3: CASSPVAGDHEQFF; DNA: TGTGCCAGCAGCCCCGTAGCGGGAGATCATGAGCAGTTCTTC; J: TRBJ2-1; V: TRBV7-9; size: -; D: TRBD2
CDR3: CASSVVGGRRPEAFF; DNA: TGTGCCAGCAGCGTAGTGGGGGGAAGACGACCTGAAGCTTTCTTT; J: TRBJ1-1; V: TRBV9; size: -; D: -
CDR3: CASSSPMGLNNEQFF; DNA: TGCGCCAGCAGCTCCCCGATGGGACTGAACAATGAGCAGTTCTTC; J: TRBJ2-1; V: TRBV4-1; size: -; D: -
CDR3: CASRPQGGEQYF; DNA: TGTGCCAGCAGGCCACAGGGTGGCGAGCAGTACTTC; J: TRBJ2-7; V: TRBV2; size: -; D: -
CDR3: CATSTGRTGAYQETQYF; DNA: TGTGCCACCAGCACAGGTAGGACAGGGGCCTACCAAGAGACCCAGTACTTC; J: TRBJ2-5; V: TRBV15; size: -; D: TRBD1
CDR3: CASSTPTSVNEQFF; DNA: TGTGCCAGCAGCACTCCGACTAGCGTTAATGAGCAGTTCTTC; J: TRBJ2-1; V: TRBV11-2; size: -; D: TRBD2
CDR3: CASSQEVGGNTEAFF; DNA: TGCGCCAGCAGCCAAGAAGTAGGAGGGAACACTGAAGCTTTCTTT; J: TRBJ1-1; V: TRBV4-1; size: once; D: -
CDR3: CASSFGTGVYEQYF; DNA: TGTGCCAGCAGTTTCGGGACAGGGGTCTACGAGCAGTACTTC; J: TRBJ2-7; V: TRBV6-5; size: once; D: TRBD1